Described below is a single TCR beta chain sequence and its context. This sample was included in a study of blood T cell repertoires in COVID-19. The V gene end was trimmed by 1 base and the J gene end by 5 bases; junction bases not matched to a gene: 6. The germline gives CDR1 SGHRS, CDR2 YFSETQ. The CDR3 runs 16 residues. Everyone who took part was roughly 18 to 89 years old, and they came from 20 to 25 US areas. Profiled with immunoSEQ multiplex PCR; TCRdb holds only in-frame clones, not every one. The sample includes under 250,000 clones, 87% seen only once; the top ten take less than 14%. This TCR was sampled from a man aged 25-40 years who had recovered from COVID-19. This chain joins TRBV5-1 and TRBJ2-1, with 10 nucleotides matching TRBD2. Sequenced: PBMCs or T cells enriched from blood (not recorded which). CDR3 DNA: TGCGCCAGCAGCTTGTCTAGCGGGAGTAAAGACAATGAGCAGTTCTTC. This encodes CASSLSSGSKDNEQFF.